The 14 T cell receptor beta chains reported below all come from one sample, sequenced in a study of Graves' ophthalmopathy and Graves' hyperthyroidism. RNA transcripts served as template for amplifying TCR beta CDR3 sequences. An initial RT-PCR round employing HTBI primers preceded a second-round multiplex PCR. Using its own MiXCR run on the multiplex PCR reads, TCRdb lists one record per CDR3 protein. The sample holds around 1,200,000 distinct CDR3 sequences, about 40% seen once. What was sequenced was peripheral blood or thyroid tissue (not recorded which). Receptors originate from an adult man with Graves' hyperthyroidism.

This chain uses TRBV12-3 or TRBV12-4 with TRBJ1-1; TRBD1 agrees at 7 bases. The ends lost 2 bases at V and 4 bases at J; junction bases unmatched: 4. There are 14 residues in the CDR3. The CDR3 loop reads CASSLTGASTEAFF. CDR3 DNA sequence: TGTGCCAGCAGTTTAACAGGGGCCAGCACTGAAGCTTTCTTT.

This clonotype appeared once. J is TRBJ1-6 and V is TRBV25-1; 7 bases are shared with TRBD1. V lost 5 bases to trimming and J lost 9 bases; unmatched junction nucleotides: 10. CDR1 is MGHDK and CDR2 is SYGVNS in the germline V gene. The CDR3 contains 15 residues. CDR3 sequence: CASSRHRQGPSPLHF. The DNA for the CDR3 is TGTGCCAGCAGTCGTCACCGACAGGGACCTTCACCCCTCCACTTT.

As for this clonotype: This may come from a read error, since a much larger clone is one base off. This rearrangement joins TRBV25-1 to TRBJ1-2; 10 positions agree with TRBD1. The ends lost 4 bases at V and 13 bases at J; junction bases unmatched: 9. Germline V gives CDR1 MGHDK, CDR2 SYGVNS. This CDR3 is built from 13 residues. CDR3 coding DNA: TGTGCCAGCAGTGGGGGGACAGGGGATGGGTGCACCTTC. This encodes CASSGGTGDGCTF.

This clonotype has only one observation. Here the CDR3 reads CASQFSGTGVYEQYF. The CDR3 nucleotides are TGTGCCAGCCAATTTTCCGGGACGGGGGTCTACGAGCAGTACTTC. V gene TRBV19 combines with J gene TRBJ2-7; a weak D match, TRBD2 (6 bases). Per germline, CDR1 LNHDA and CDR2 SQIVND (reference sequence). Trimming shortened V by 9 bases and J by 3 bases, and 21 bases separated the two germline ends. The CDR3 runs 15 residues. Looking up the rest from reference TRBV19 and TRBJ2-7 gives the full variable domain: DGGITQSPKYLFRKEGQNVTLSCEQNLNHDAMYWYRQDPGQGLRLIYYSQIVNDFQKGDIAEGYSVSREKKESFPLTVTSAQKNPTAFYLCASQFSGTGVYEQYFGPGTRLTVT.

This clonotype was seen repeatedly, ten times or more. This rearrangement joins TRBV13 to TRBJ1-3, with D uncertain. The germline V gene encodes CDR1 PRHDT and CDR2 FYEKMQ (reference sequence). This CDR3 has 14 residues. With 3 bases removed from V and 4 bases from J, the gap between germline ends came to 10 bases. CDR3: CASSLRRQGNTIYF. CDR3 bases: TGTGCCAGCAGCTTGAGACGCCAAGGAAACACCATATATTTT.

The table lists this clonotype with many counts. The DNA for the CDR3 is TGTGCCAGCGGGAATGCGGGGAGAGACGGCTACACCTTC. It codes for CASGNAGRDGYTF. J is TRBJ1-2 and V is TRBV2; D is uncertain. The CDR3 consists of 13 residues. V was clipped by 8 bases and J by 8 bases, with 18 bases between them. The germline CDR1 and CDR2 sequences are SNHLY and FYNNEI.

The chain uses TRBV11-2 and TRBJ2-5; unclear D gene. The V gene lost 7 bases and the J gene lost 7 bases, with 13 bases spanning the gap. Germline V CDR1 and CDR2: SGHAT, FQNNGV. This CDR3 is 12 amino acids long. The CDR3 is CASTSRSGTQYF. The CDR3 nucleotides read TGTGCCAGCACCTCACGTAGTGGGACCCAGTACTTC.

This clonotype occurred many times. The chain uses TRBV20-1 and TRBJ2-7, with D uncertain. The CDR3 is 11 residues long. V lost 7 bases and J 5 bases, leaving 12 bases between the germline ends. Per germline, CDR1 DFQATT and CDR2 SNEGSKA (reference sequence). CDR3 amino acids: CSVVEWNEQYF. CDR3 DNA sequence: TGCAGTGTCGTCGAATGGAACGAGCAGTACTTC.

CDR3 amino acids: CRRDTANYGYTF. For the CDR3, the DNA is TGCAGACGGGACACAGCTAACTATGGCTACACCTTC. The chain recombines TRBV29-1 with TRBJ1-2; D is perhaps TRBD1 (6 bases). Germline V gives CDR1 SQVTM, CDR2 ANQGSEA. The CDR3 runs to 12 residues.

This clonotype appeared many times. The chain employs TRBV25-1 and TRBJ2-7; D is undetermined. The V gene's germline CDR1 is MGHDK and CDR2 SYGVNS. This CDR3 has 14 residues. Trimming removed 2 bases at V and 2 bases at J, with 10 bases between. The CDR3 spells CASSELNRAYEQYF. DNA for the CDR3: TGTGCCAGCAGTGAACTAAATCGAGCCTACGAGCAGTACTTC.

The rearrangement links TRBV25-1 to TRBJ2-7; TRBD1 matches at 7 bases. The V segment lost 4 bases and the J segment 0 bases; nucleotides outside the gene matches: 6. The germline CDR1 and CDR2 sequences are MGHDK and SYGVNS. CDR3 size: 15 residues. Here the CDR3 reads CASSATTGASYEQYF. CDR3 in DNA: TGTGCCAGCAGTGCTACCACAGGGGCCTCCTACGAGCAGTACTTC.

The V call is TRBV5-1, the J call TRBJ1-1; 10 bases align to TRBD1. From germline, CDR1 is SGHRS and CDR2 YFSETQ. The V gene end was trimmed by 0 bases and the J gene end by 4 bases; junction bases not matched to a gene: 3. This CDR3 has 15 residues. CDR3 residues: CASSLAGTGATEAFF. Here the CDR3 DNA reads TGCGCCAGCAGCTTGGCCGGGACAGGGGCCACTGAAGCTTTCTTT.

This clonotype was recorded at least ten times. The rearrangement joins TRBV20-1 to TRBJ2-5; 11 nucleotides align to TRBD2. CDR3 size: 17 residues. The germline V gene has CDR1 DFQATT and CDR2 SNEGSKA (reference sequence). The V gene end was trimmed by 6 bases and the J gene end by 0 bases; junction bases not matched to a gene: 12. The CDR3 DNA is TGCAGTGCCGAGCCAATACCGGGACTAGCGGACCAAGAGACCCAGTACTTC. Protein product: CSAEPIPGLADQETQYF.

Of note for this clonotype: Given the absence of the conserved phenylalanine or tryptophan at the CDR3 end, a read error is likely. V gene TRBV7-2 combines with J gene TRBJ2-5; D is uncertain. Per the germline V gene, CDR1 is SGHTA and CDR2 is FQGNSA. V shed 5 bases and J shed 3 bases, with 10 bases lying between them. This CDR3 region has 13 residues. CDR3: CASSIGRKETQYY. The DNA of the CDR3 is TGTGCCAGCAGCATCGGTCGGAAAGAGACCCAGTACTAC.